This TCR beta chain appears in the sequencing data of a study of cytomegalovirus exposure and HLA in healthy donors. The PCR made use of 60 Vbeta and 13 Jbeta primers. TCRdb's copy holds only in-frame clones and misses some; the assay was immunoSEQ multiplex PCR. The table lists around 100,000 clones, 55% to 70% of them singletons. V lost 5 bases and J lost 5, with 15 bases in between. From germline, CDR1 is LNHNV and CDR2 YYDKDF (reference sequence). CDR3 length: 14 residues. V is TRBV15 and J is TRBJ1-2; weak D call: TRBD1 (5 bases). This TCR was sampled from a woman aged 25-40 years in good health and CMV-seronegative. Sequenced sample: PBMCs. CDR3 DNA sequence: TGTGCCACCAGCCGACTAGTCGGGGGATATGGCTACACCTTC. Encoded protein: CATSRLVGGYGYTF.